Below are 3 T cell receptor beta chains sequenced from a single sample in a study of cytomegalovirus exposure and HLA in healthy donors. The primer mix had 60 Vbeta and 13 Jbeta primers. Profiling relied on immunoSEQ multiplex PCR, and the TCRdb table lists in-frame clones only, not all of them. In the table there are tens of thousands of clones, around 78% of which are singletons. The sequenced sample was PBMCs. These receptors all come from a male donor in good health and CMV-seropositive.

The CDR3 DNA reads as TGTGCCAGCAGGACGACAGGGGCAGCCTACGAGCAGTACTTC. Translation: CASRTTGAAYEQYF. V gene TRBV6-5 combines with J gene TRBJ2-7; 8 nucleotides match TRBD1. The CDR3 runs 14 residues. Germline loops: CDR1 MNHEY, CDR2 SVGAGI. Losses at the gene ends were 6 bases for V and 2 bases for J; bases not matched to a gene: 6.

CDR3 sequence (DNA): TGTGCCTGGAGTGTAGCCCCGGGGGAGCAGTACTTC. It translates to CAWSVAPGEQYF. The chain recombines TRBV30 with TRBJ2-7, with a weak D call TRBD2 (5 bases). CDR3 length equals 12 residues. V lost 0 bases and J 7 bases, leaving 10 bases between the germline ends. From germline, CDR1 is GTSNPN and CDR2 SVGIG (reference sequence).

The CDR3 DNA is TGCGCCAGCAGTCAACGGCAGGGCGCGAACACCGGGGAGCTGTTTTTT. It is translated as CASSQRQGANTGELFF. V is TRBV4-1 and J is TRBJ2-2, with TRBD1 as a possible D gene (5 bases). The CDR3 is 16 amino acids. V was shortened by 6 bases and J by 0 bases, with 14 bases between the two germline ends. Germline assignment: CDR1 MGHRA and CDR2 YSYEKL.